The 31 T cell receptor beta chains below all came from one sample that was sequenced in a study of T cells after yellow fever vaccination. TCRdb called the 5' RACE reads again in MiXCR, with one record for every CDR3 protein. The sample carries some 220,000 distinct CDR3 sequences, 3% to 3.5% recorded once. The sample consisted of CD4+ T cells sorted from PBMCs, taken 10 days after the yellow fever booster vaccination. Receptor source: a man aged 18-30 years who received the YFV17D yellow fever vaccine.

In this sample, this clonotype turned up many times. The rearrangement links TRBV24-1 to TRBJ2-3; 7 nucleotides line up with TRBD1. Germline lookup yields CDR1 KGHDR and CDR2 SFDVKD. The CDR3 length is 14 residues. With 4 bases clipped from V and 4 bases from J, the junction kept 4 bases outside the gene matches. CDR3 coding DNA: TGTGCCACCAGTGAACAGGGGTTCTCAGATACGCAGTATTTT. Translation gives CATSEQGFSDTQYF.

This clonotype was seen ten or more times. The rearrangement uses TRBV10-3 and TRBJ1-6; 9 bases agree with TRBD1. The ends lost 6 bases at V and 0 bases at J; junction bases unmatched: 12. CDR1 and CDR2 from the germline V gene are ENHRY and SYGVKD. This CDR3 has 19 residues. CDR3 loop: CAISRPPGTGISYNSPLHF. In DNA form, the CDR3 reads TGTGCCATCAGCAGGCCCCCGGGGACAGGGATCTCCTATAATTCACCCCTCCACTTT.

In its sample, this clonotype was seen many times. V and J are TRBV7-2 and TRBJ1-2; no definite D call. The germline V gene has CDR1 SGHTA and CDR2 FQGNSA. CDR3 length: 15 amino acids. Trimming stripped 6 bases from V and 4 bases from J, with 18 bases between. DNA of the CDR3: TGTGCCAGCAGAAAATTTTCGGAGATAATCTATGGCTACACCTTC. It specifies CASRKFSEIIYGYTF. Together with reference TRBV7-2 and TRBJ1-2, the CDR3 gives the full variable domain: GAGVSQSPSNKVTEKGKDVELRCDPISGHTALYWYRQSLGQGLEFLIYFQGNSAPDKSGLPSDRFSAERTGGSVSTLTIQRTQQEDSAVYLCASRKFSEIIYGYTFGSGTRLTVV.

This clonotype occurred a few times. This sequence joins TRBV11-2 and TRBJ1-2, with D perhaps matching TRBD1 (6 bases). This CDR3 has 13 amino acids. Trimming left V 7 bases short and J 7 bases short, with 16 bases between. The germline V gene encodes CDR1 SGHAT and CDR2 FQNNGV. CDR3 nucleotide sequence: TGTGCCAGCACGGTGCCAGGGGCGTTTGGCTACACCTTC. Residues: CASTVPGAFGYTF.

J is TRBJ1-6 and V is TRBV12-2; the table's D call TRBD1 went unverified against the DNA. TRBV12-2 is a listed pseudogene. The CDR3 has 18 amino acids. CDR3 nucleotides: TGTGCAAGTCGCTTAGAATTCAATAGGAGGGGACAGAATTCACCCCTCCACTTT. This sequence encodes CASRLEFNRRGQNSPLHF.

This clonotype was detected many times. The V call is TRBV7-2, the J call TRBJ2-5; D is perhaps TRBD2 (6 bases). Trimming shortened V by 5 bases and J by 10 bases, and 14 bases separated the two germline ends. The CDR3 is 12 residues long. Per germline, CDR1 SGHTA and CDR2 FQGNSA. CDR3 nucleotides: TGTGCCAGCAGCCCGCGGGCTAGCGTCCAGTACTTC. It translates to CASSPRASVQYF.

The chain carries TRBV20-1 and TRBJ1-5; D unresolved. CDR1 DFQATT and CDR2 SNEGSKA come from the germline V gene (reference sequence). The length of the CDR3 is 13 residues. Here the CDR3 DNA reads TGCAGCCCCAGGCCGGATAGCAATCAGCCCCAGCATTTT. This gives the protein CSPRPDSNQPQHF.

This clonotype was picked up many times. In DNA, the CDR3 is TGTGCCAGCAGCTCCCCCATAGCGGGGGACACAGATACGCAGTATTTT. It encodes CASSSPIAGDTDTQYF. V is TRBV12-3 or TRBV12-4 and J is TRBJ2-3; 9 positions agree with TRBD2. V shed 6 bases, J shed 2 bases, and the junction held 9 bases outside the gene matches. CDR3 length equals 16 residues.

This clonotype was counted at least ten times. V usage is TRBV5-1 and J usage is TRBJ2-5; TRBD2 aligns across 10 bases. V lost 2 bases and J lost 0; bases outside the gene matches: 1. Germline CDR1 reads SGHRS; CDR2 reads YFSETQ. The CDR3 contains 15 residues. In nucleotides, the CDR3 is TGCGCCAGCAGCTTACTAGCGGGGAACCAAGAGACCCAGTACTTC. This gives the protein CASSLLAGNQETQYF.

This clonotype came up a few times. The J gene is TRBJ1-2, the V gene TRBV5-1, with D perhaps matching TRBD1 (5 bases). From germline, CDR1 is SGHRS and CDR2 YFSETQ. Trimming removed 3 bases from V and 0 bases from J, with 9 bases in between. This CDR3 is 14 amino acids long. CDR3 sequence: CASSSGGTNYGYTF. The CDR3 DNA sequence: TGCGCCAGCAGCTCGGGGGGGACTAACTATGGCTACACCTTC.

This clonotype was seen ten or more times. The rearrangement uses TRBV7-3 and TRBJ2-3; 8 positions agree with TRBD2. Trimming at V came to 4 bases and at J to 4 bases, leaving 1 base not matched to a gene. The CDR3 loop spans 13 amino acids. Germline V CDR1 and CDR2: SGHTA, FQGTGA. CDR3: CASSSGGSDTQYF. The CDR3 coding sequence is TGTGCCAGCAGCTCGGGGGGGTCAGATACGCAGTATTTT.

This clonotype was observed a few times. The rearrangement joins TRBV4-3 to TRBJ2-7, with 8 bases that match TRBD1. The V gene's germline CDR1 is LGHNA and CDR2 YSLEER. The CDR3 consists of 14 residues. The junction had 2 bases not matched to a gene; V was cut back by 1 base and J by 3 bases. CDR3 sequence (DNA): TGCGCCAGCAGCCAAGGCGGGACAGGCTACGAGCAGTACTTC. It translates to CASSQGGTGYEQYF.

The sample holds many counts of this clonotype. The rearrangement links TRBV5-1 to TRBJ2-7; TRBD1 agrees at 11 bases. This CDR3 spans 16 amino acids. The germline gives CDR1 SGHRS, CDR2 YFSETQ. V lost 4 bases and J lost 5; bases outside the gene matches: 11. Written as DNA, the CDR3 is TGCGCCAGCAGCATCCCATCGCCGGGACAGGGGGACGAGCAGTACTTC. Residues: CASSIPSPGQGDEQYF.

CDR3 in DNA: TGTGCCAGCAGCTTGTCAGGCGGGACCTCTGGAAACACCATATATTTT. Translating it yields CASSLSGGTSGNTIYF. The V and J genes are TRBV5-5 and TRBJ1-3, with D possibly being TRBD1 (5 bases). Germline V CDR1 and CDR2: SGHKS, YYEKEE (reference sequence). The CDR3 is made up of 16 amino acids. V gave up 1 base and J gave up 0 bases, with 11 bases separating them. The whole variable domain, remainder taken from reference TRBV5-5 and TRBJ1-3, is DAGVTQSPTHLIKTRGQQVTLRCSPISGHKSVSWYQQVLGQGPQFIFQYYEKEERGRGNFPDRFSARQFPNYSSELNVNALLLGDSALYLCASSLSGGTSGNTIYFGEGSWLTVV.

A remark on this clonotype: A much larger clone is a single base away; this may be a read error. The J gene is TRBJ1-1, the V gene TRBV12-3 or TRBV12-4, with D maybe TRBD1 (5 bases). Deletions cut 6 bases from V and 7 bases from J, with 9 bases between. The CDR3 is 11 residues long. The CDR3 DNA reads TGTGCCAGCAGGGGGCAGAATGAAGCTTTCTTT. It is translated as CASRGQNEAFF.

This clonotype was recorded at least ten times. The chain joins TRBV9 to TRBJ2-5, with a weak D call TRBD2 (5 bases). Between the trimmed V and J ends, which lost 3 bases and 4 bases, there was a span of 13 bases. Looked up from germline, CDR1 is SGDLS and CDR2 is YYNGEE. The length of the CDR3 is 14 residues. The DNA for the CDR3 is TGTGCCAGCAGCGGACGGCGGGCGGGAGAGACCCAGTACTTC. It is translated as CASSGRRAGETQYF.

V is TRBV5-1 and J is TRBJ1-1; D is uncertain. Germline values: CDR1 SGHRS, CDR2 YFSETQ. The CDR3 contains 14 residues. Trimming cost V 0 bases and J 0 bases, with 6 bases left between them. In nucleotides, the CDR3 is TGCGCCAGCAGCTTGGTAGATATGAACACTGAAGCTTTCTTT. This codes for CASSLVDMNTEAFF.

This clonotype was counted only a few times. The chain combines TRBV5-1 with TRBJ2-3; tentative D call: TRBD1 (6 bases). The V end was cut by 1 base, the J end by 5 bases, with 11 bases between. Germline CDR1 and CDR2: SGHRS and YFSETQ. The length of the CDR3 is 14 residues. The CDR3 loop is CASSLTGSLDTQYF. The CDR3 DNA sequence: TGCGCCAGCAGCTTGACAGGGAGTTTAGATACGCAGTATTTT.

The CDR3 bases are TGTGCCAGCGCAGGGTATAGCAATCAGCCCCAGCATTTT. This encodes CASAGYSNQPQHF. The V and J genes are TRBV28 and TRBJ1-5; a weak D match, TRBD1 (5 bases). V was shortened by 8 bases and J by 0 bases, with 8 bases between the two germline ends. The CDR3 covers 13 residues. Germline-derived CDR1 and CDR2 are MDHEN and SYDVKM.

This clonotype was counted many times. The CDR3 sequence: CASSASSAYNEQFF. The DNA for the CDR3 is TGTGCCAGCAGTGCGTCTAGCGCCTACAATGAGCAGTTCTTC. The genes are TRBV12-3 or TRBV12-4 and TRBJ2-1; maybe TRBD2 (6 bases). Trimming cost V 5 bases and J 2 bases, with 10 bases left between them. The CDR3 spans 14 residues.

The rearrangement uses TRBV12-3 or TRBV12-4 and TRBJ2-6; unclear D gene. V was cut by 3 bases and J by 5 bases, with 11 bases left in between. The CDR3 extends over 15 amino acids. This CDR3 reads CASSFGEFRANVLTF. Written as DNA, the CDR3 is TGTGCCAGCAGTTTCGGAGAATTCAGGGCCAACGTCCTGACTTTC.

This clonotype was found a few times. This rearrangement joins TRBV3-1 to TRBJ1-2; 8 bases agree with TRBD1. Per the germline V gene, CDR1 is LGHDT and CDR2 is YNNKEL (reference sequence). Germline trimming cut 0 bases from V and 11 bases from J; bases unmatched to any gene: 11. This CDR3 is built from 15 residues. DNA for the CDR3: TGTGCCAGCAGCCAAGAAGGGACAGGCAACTTTGGGTACACCTTC. This gives the protein CASSQEGTGNFGYTF. Together with reference TRBV3-1 and TRBJ1-2, the CDR3 gives the full variable domain: DTAVSQTPKYLVTQMGNDKSIKCEQNLGHDTMYWYKQDSKKFLKIMFSYNNKELIINETVPNRFSPKSPDKAHLNLHINSLELGDSAVYFCASSQEGTGNFGYTFGSGTRLTVV.

Ten or more counts support this clonotype. This sequence joins TRBV7-8 and TRBJ2-5, with TRBD2 matching 15 bases. J was trimmed by 12 bases and V by 2 bases; bases with no gene match: 7. Germline assignment: CDR1 SGHVS and CDR2 FQNEAQ. The CDR3 totals 15 residues. For the CDR3, the DNA is TGTGCCAGCAGCTTACCCCGGACTAGCGGGGGGGTAAAGTACTTC. Translation gives CASSLPRTSGGVKYF.

Many counts were recorded for this clonotype. This rearrangement joins TRBV11-2 to TRBJ1-2; unclear D gene. V was trimmed by 2 bases and J by 5 bases, leaving 6 bases between them. This CDR3 is 12 amino acids long. Per the germline V gene, CDR1 is SGHAT and CDR2 is FQNNGV. Here the CDR3 reads CASSLNSYGYTF. CDR3 coding DNA: TGTGCCAGCAGCTTAAATTCATATGGCTACACCTTC. Variable domain in full (rest from reference TRBV11-2 and TRBJ1-2): EAGVAQSPRYKIIEKRQSVAFWCNPISGHATLYWYQQILGQGPKLLIQFQNNGVVDDSQLPKDRFSAERLKGVDSTLKIQPAKLEDSAVYLCASSLNSYGYTFGSGTRLTVV.

This sequence joins TRBV3-1 and TRBJ2-2; TRBD1 matches at 12 bases. The germline V gene encodes CDR1 LGHDT and CDR2 YNNKEL (reference sequence). V was pared by 5 bases and J by 6 bases, with 4 bases of the junction left unmatched. The CDR3 spans 15 residues. DNA of the CDR3: TGTGCCAGCAGCTCCCGGGACAGGGGGCCCGGGGAGCTGTTTTTT. This codes for CASSSRDRGPGELFF.

Comment on this clonotype: The junction shows a germline mismatch at one end, possibly a read error. The chain links TRBV4-2 to TRBJ2-3; D is tentatively TRBD1 or TRBD2 (5 bases each). The CDR3 contains 15 residues. The germline CDR1 and CDR2 sequences are LGHNA and YNFKEQ. This CDR3 is CASSQDWGSTDTEYF. The CDR3 bases are TGTGCCAGCAGCCAAGATTGGGGGAGCACAGATACGGAGTATTTT.

The rearrangement uses TRBV30 and TRBJ1-2; no firm D call. CDR1 and CDR2 from the germline V gene are GTSNPN and SVGIG (reference sequence). V lost 3 bases and J lost 5, with 10 bases in between. CDR3 length: 12 residues. The CDR3 reads CAWSLHTYGYTF. CDR3 in DNA: TGTGCCTGGAGCCTTCATACGTATGGCTACACCTTC.

This clonotype was seen a handful of times. The chain combines TRBV18 with TRBJ2-7; 8 bases fit TRBD1. CDR1 is KGHSH and CDR2 is LQKENI in the germline V gene. V shed 1 base, J shed 7 bases, and the junction held 6 bases outside the gene matches. The CDR3 has 14 residues. In DNA form, the CDR3 reads TGTGCCAGCTCACCACAGGACAGGGCGGGGGAGCAGTACGTC. It yields the protein CASSPQDRAGEQYV.

Many counts were recorded for this clonotype. The V and J genes are TRBV5-1 and TRBJ2-7, with D maybe TRBD1 (6 bases). The CDR3 length is 15 residues. Trimming stripped 6 bases from V and 3 bases from J, with 19 bases between. CDR1 is SGHRS and CDR2 is YFSETQ in the germline V gene. CDR3 bases: TGCGCCAGCAAGCAGGGGAATACCCCGTACTACGAGCAGTACTTC. Amino acids: CASKQGNTPYYEQYF.

In this sample, this clonotype turned up many times. The rearrangement links TRBV2 to TRBJ1-1; D ambiguous. Germline CDR1 and CDR2: SNHLY and FYNNEI. V lost 6 bases to trimming and J lost 1 base, with 9 bases between them. The CDR3 contains 13 residues. This CDR3 reads CASRENRNTEAFF. The CDR3, as DNA: TGTGCCAGCAGAGAAAACAGGAACACTGAAGCTTTCTTT.

This clonotype was seen more than once but under ten times. The gene calls are TRBV20-1 and TRBJ2-2; D possibly matches TRBD1 or TRBD2 (5 bases each). Between the trimmed V and J ends, which lost 6 bases and 5 bases, there was a span of 16 bases. The CDR3 length is 14 residues. Germline V gene sequence: CDR1 DFQATT, CDR2 SNEGSKA (reference sequence). CDR3 bases: TGCAGTGCCGCTCTAGCAGGGCGAACCGGGGAGCTGTTTTTT. Protein product: CSAALAGRTGELFF.